What follows is one T cell receptor (beta chain) and its context. In its sample, this clonotype was seen a few times. This clone's antigen is unknown. Per-base quality was not reported, and no clone a single base away is much larger than it. This specimen comes from a study of robustness of blood B and T cell sequencing (dated by TCRdb to the late 2010s). At the level of the whole study: The goal of the study was to find out how much peripheral blood is required to reliably describe the TCRbeta and IgG repertoires of an individual. Two replicate TCRbeta cDNA libraries were prepared from one shared RNA pool from a single 10 ml draw, serving as technical replicates. In each of the approximately 9 independently drawn blood samples, both the TCRbeta and the IgG repertoires were quantified.

The receptor library was made with PCR. Sequencing took place on an Illumina MiSeq. cDNA was synthesized with SMARTScribe reverse transcriptase and a 5' template-switch oligo that added a universal priming site. The template-switch oligo carried a 12-nucleotide random unique molecular identifier (UMI) that tagged each cDNA molecule. During reverse transcription, TCRbeta transcripts were targeted using chain-specific reverse primers. Leftover template-switch adapters were removed by uracil DNA glycosylase treatment, and cDNA was purified using a Qiagen MinElute kit. The first PCR ran for 23 cycles with KAPA HiFi HotStart ReadyMix and step-out primers, divided among four 50 microliter reactions. Before any further amplification, the products of the first-round PCR were gel-purified. Illumina Nextera adapters were attached in a second roughly 8-cycle PCR, after which libraries were purified and pooled. A 50-nucleotide 5' read captured the UMI barcode for each TCRbeta molecule. In the original analysis: Using the MIGEC toolkit, reads were grouped by UMI into consensus reads. PEAR was used to merge forward and reverse consensus reads, producing the final reads. Identical UMI-sequence pairs shared across libraries were treated as cross-sample contamination and removed by a custom decontamination script. MIGMAP, a wrapper around IgBLAST, was used for V(D)J assignment and CDR3 extraction. A TCR clonotype was defined as sharing the same V gene, J gene and CDR3 amino acid sequence, and CDR1 and CDR2 were not sequenced. The public reads were reprocessed in TCRdb via fastp at Q25 and MiXCR, keeping in-frame beta chains. CDR3 protein sequences are deduplicated, and each keeps its most common genes and DNA. Here the V and J calls rest on TCRdb's processing, not on the authors' analysis. The sample profile shows approximately 1,500 distinct CDR3 sequences; roughly 67% of them were found once. Of the sample, about a third falls within the top ten clones.

TCRbeta repertoires were quantified from mRNA rather than genomic DNA, which captures expressed receptors. Buffy coat leukocytes were collected into Trizol, and RNA was extracted with the Direct-zol RNA MiniPrep Plus kit without cell sorting. EDTA blood tubes were spun right away at 4 degrees C to separate plasma, buffy coat and red blood cells. The germline V gene (reference sequence) provides CDR1 PRHDT and CDR2 FYEKMQ. The junction shows trimming of 5 bases on V and 0 bases on J, and the gene matches do not reach 4 bases of it. The CDR3 runs 15 residues from the cysteine to the phenylalanine. The retained sequence is limited to the CDR3, 45 bases, with the frame set at the first base. Summary of the overall study and its limitations: Evidence of cross-contamination, likely resulting from batch processing, was observed in one pair of TCRbeta libraries, and the UMI-sequence pairs shared between the two libraries were removed. Of the top 10,000 TCRbeta clonotypes in one technical replicate library, roughly 95% were also found in the other technical replicate library. When 3 or 4 tubes (about 27-45 ml blood) were combined, saturation was approached in coverage of the top 10,000 TCRbeta clonotypes. Immediate fractionation was required for EDTA tubes, so the use of EDTA tubes in multi-site collections was limited. Every single 10 ml sample contained the 1,000 most abundant TCRbeta clonotypes from the pooled draws. The TCRbeta rarefaction curves did not fully level off, which suggests under-sequencing or many low-abundance clonotypes. No improvement in the overlap of rare TCRbeta clonotypes was observed when tubes were pooled, implying that much larger blood volumes would be needed for rare TCRbeta clonotypes to be captured.

The material sequenced was peripheral blood. This TCR was recovered from a human donor in good health. The V and J genes are TRBV13 and TRBJ1-3, with TRBD1 matching 7 junction bases. The CDR3 loop reads CASSGTESSGNTIYF. At the DNA level, the sequence is TGTGCCAGCAGCGGGACAGAAAGCTCTGGAAACACCATATATTTT.